Below, 28 T cell receptor beta chains from the same sample are listed, as sequenced in a study of spatial heterogeneity in lung cancer. MiXCR, run by TCRdb on the 5' RACE reads, gives a single entry per CDR3 protein. The profile shows around 25,000 distinct CDR3 sequences, roughly 5% of them singletons. Indicated time point: blood at routine non-recurrence follow-up after resection. The specimen comprised PBMCs, sampled at follow-up. Receptors originate from a female donor with early-stage non-small cell lung cancer.

In this sample, this clonotype turned up many times. A junction boundary mismatches the germline segment, possibly from a read error. The gene calls are TRBV18 and TRBJ2-6, with no clear D. This CDR3 has 16 residues. Germline V gene sequence: CDR1 KGHSH, CDR2 LQKENI. The CDR3 reads CASSPRLTSEANVLTF. Written as DNA, the CDR3 is TGTGCCAGCTCACCACGACTGACCTCTGAGGCCAACGTCCTGACTTTC.

This clonotype was counted many times. The J gene is TRBJ1-2, the V gene TRBV6-1; D remains unclear. This CDR3 region has 12 residues. Deletions cut 5 bases from V and 7 bases from J, with 11 bases between. The germline V gene has CDR1 MNHNS and CDR2 SASEGT. The CDR3 region has the DNA TGTGCCAGCAGTTCCGGTTCAGGTGGCTACACCTTC. This codes for CASSSGSGGYTF.

This clonotype was counted many times. This chain joins TRBV7-6 and TRBJ1-4; D may be TRBD1 (6 bases). The CDR3 covers 16 residues. Germline V gene lookup returns CDR1 SGHVS and CDR2 FNYEAQ. Trimming left V 4 bases short and J 1 base short, with 13 bases between. The CDR3 is CASSSLGQLTNEKLFF. The DNA for the CDR3 is TGTGCCAGCAGCTCCCTTGGACAGCTAACTAATGAAAAACTGTTTTTT.

This clonotype was observed many times. This chain uses TRBV5-1 with TRBJ2-2; D gene uncertain. CDR3 length: 13 residues. Germline V gene sequence: CDR1 SGHRS, CDR2 YFSETQ. Trimming pared 4 bases from V and 4 bases from J, leaving 8 bases between. The chain's CDR3 is CASSPAGTGELFF. The CDR3 region has the DNA TGCGCCAGCAGCCCCGCCGGCACCGGGGAGCTGTTTTTT.

This clonotype was seen repeatedly, ten times or more. The chain recombines TRBV6-1 with TRBJ1-6; D is possibly TRBD1 (5 bases). CDR1 is MNHNS and CDR2 is SASEGT in the germline V gene. Trimming left V 4 bases short and J 7 bases short, with 11 bases between. The CDR3 has 14 amino acids. CDR3 loop: CASSVVDRNSPLHF. The CDR3 bases are TGTGCCAGCAGTGTAGTCGACAGAAATTCACCCCTCCACTTT.

This clonotype has a count of ten or more. The rearrangement links TRBV9 to TRBJ2-3, with 9 bases identical to TRBD1. Germline lookup yields CDR1 SGDLS and CDR2 YYNGEE. This CDR3 has 15 residues. V lost 2 bases, J lost 1 base, and 2 bases stayed unmatched. The CDR3 region is CASSVRDRGTDTQYF. The CDR3 DNA is TGTGCCAGCAGCGTCCGGGACAGGGGCACAGATACGCAGTATTTT.

This clonotype was recorded at least ten times. The chain recombines TRBV5-1 with TRBJ2-3; D not resolved. CDR1 SGHRS and CDR2 YFSETQ come from the germline V gene. This CDR3 contains 17 residues. Trimming left V 0 bases short and J 2 bases short, with 16 bases between. The CDR3 is CASSLEGSRLNTDTQYF. The CDR3 DNA follows: TGCGCCAGCAGCTTGGAAGGGTCACGATTGAACACAGATACGCAGTATTTT. Full variable domain (rest looked up from reference TRBV5-1 and TRBJ2-3): KAGVTQTPRYLIKTRGQQVTLSCSPISGHRSVSWYQQTPGQGLQFLFEYFSETQRNKGNFPGRFSGRQFSNSRSEMNVSTLELGDSALYLCASSLEGSRLNTDTQYFGPGTRLTVL.

This clonotype has ten or more counts. This chain uses TRBV3-1 with TRBJ2-5, with a tentative D call TRBD1 (6 bases). V lost 1 base and J 7 bases, leaving 19 bases between the germline ends. CDR3 length: 16 amino acids. The germline CDR1 and CDR2 sequences are LGHDT and YNNKEL (reference sequence). The CDR3 bases are TGTGCCAGCAGCCAAGGGGCAGGGGTGTCTGGGGGGACCCAGTACTTC. Protein sequence: CASSQGAGVSGGTQYF.

This clonotype has at least ten counts. V gene TRBV10-3 combines with J gene TRBJ2-3; 7 bases line up with TRBD1. The ends lost 3 bases at V and 2 bases at J; junction bases unmatched: 8. Germline CDR1 is ENHRY and CDR2 is SYGVKD. The CDR3 loop spans 16 amino acids. CDR3 coding DNA: TGTGCCATCAGTGACCCCGACAGGGCCCTCACAGATACGCAGTATTTT. Encoded protein: CAISDPDRALTDTQYF.

This clonotype was counted at least ten times. CDR3 nucleotide sequence: TGCAGCGTTCCTCAGGCCACCGCCTCTGGAAACACCATATATTTT. Residues: CSVPQATASGNTIYF. V usage is TRBV29-1 and J usage is TRBJ1-3; D gene uncertain. From germline, CDR1 is SQVTM and CDR2 ANQGSEA. V was pared by 5 bases and J by 0 bases, with 14 bases between. This CDR3 comprises 15 residues.

This clonotype was detected many times. The chain recombines TRBV24-1 with TRBJ2-5; 9 bases fit TRBD1. The CDR3 runs 18 residues. Germline trimming cut 1 base from V and 4 bases from J; bases unmatched to any gene: 12. CDR1 and CDR2 from the germline V gene are KGHDR and SFDVKD. The CDR3 reads CATSDLVSGTGPRETQYF. DNA of the CDR3: TGTGCCACCAGTGATTTAGTGTCTGGGACAGGGCCTCGAGAGACCCAGTACTTC.

The sample holds many counts of this clonotype. This chain connects TRBV24-1 to TRBJ2-7; tentatively, D is TRBD1 (6 bases). Per the germline V gene, CDR1 is KGHDR and CDR2 is SFDVKD. Trimming took 7 bases from V and 4 from J, leaving 10 bases between them. The CDR3 loop spans 12 amino acids. The CDR3 region has the DNA TGTGCCACCAGAGGACAGCCGTACGAGCAGTACTTC. Translating gives CATRGQPYEQYF.

This clonotype occurred many times. J is TRBJ2-2 and V is TRBV15, with TRBD2 as a possible D gene (5 bases). The length of the CDR3 is 14 residues. V was cut by 8 bases and J by 0 bases, with 10 bases left in between. Germline lookup yields CDR1 LNHNV and CDR2 YYDKDF (reference sequence). The CDR3 protein is CATSPGTNTGELFF. The CDR3, as DNA: TGTGCCACCTCTCCCGGGACGAACACCGGGGAGCTGTTTTTT.

This clonotype was counted at least ten times. This chain connects TRBV7-9 to TRBJ2-1, with TRBD1 matching 10 bases. There are 13 residues in the CDR3. V shed 7 bases, J shed 8 bases, and the junction held 5 bases outside the gene matches. CDR1 is SEHNR and CDR2 is FQNEAQ in the germline V gene (reference sequence). CDR3 sequence (DNA): TGTGCCAGCACGGGACAGGGGACATATGAGCAGTTCTTC. Its translation: CASTGQGTYEQFF. The full variable domain, completed using reference TRBV7-9 and TRBJ2-1, is DTGVSQNPRHKITKRGQNVTFRCDPISEHNRLYWYRQTLGQGPEFLTYFQNEAQLEKSRLLSDRFSAERPKGSFSTLEIQRTEQGDSAMYLCASTGQGTYEQFFGPGTRLTVL.

The sample holds many counts of this clonotype. This sequence joins TRBV27 and TRBJ1-1, with TRBD1 matching over 11 bases. The CDR3 runs 14 residues. Germline assignment: CDR1 MNHEY and CDR2 SMNVEV (reference sequence). V lost 4 bases to trimming and J lost 4 bases; unmatched junction nucleotides: 2. This chain's CDR3 is CASSYGTGGTEAFF. DNA for the CDR3: TGTGCCAGCAGTTACGGGACAGGGGGCACTGAAGCTTTCTTT.

This clonotype was found many times. V gene TRBV7-9 combines with J gene TRBJ1-5; D remains unclear. The CDR3 is made up of 13 amino acids. Trimming cost V 1 base and J 4 bases, with 5 bases left between them. Germline lookup yields CDR1 SEHNR and CDR2 FQNEAQ (reference sequence). CDR3 in amino acids: CASSLDANQPQHF. The CDR3 nucleotides are TGTGCCAGCAGCTTAGACGCAAATCAGCCCCAGCATTTT. The whole variable domain, remainder taken from reference TRBV7-9 and TRBJ1-5, is DTGVSQNPRHKITKRGQNVTFRCDPISEHNRLYWYRQTLGQGPEFLTYFQNEAQLEKSRLLSDRFSAERPKGSFSTLEIQRTEQGDSAMYLCASSLDANQPQHFGDGTRLSIL.

This clonotype was seen ten or more times. The chain combines TRBV28 with TRBJ1-6; D gene ambiguous. The CDR3 has 14 residues. V lost 6 bases and J lost 0, with 6 bases in between. The germline V gene encodes CDR1 MDHEN and CDR2 SYDVKM. This CDR3 reads CASSESSYNSPLHF. In DNA form, the CDR3 reads TGTGCCAGCAGCGAGAGCTCCTATAATTCACCCCTCCACTTT.

This clonotype showed up many times. This sequence joins TRBV6-5 and TRBJ2-7, with D possibly TRBD2 on 7 matching bases. CDR3 length: 14 residues. The germline V gene encodes CDR1 MNHEY and CDR2 SVGAGI. The ends were cut back, 2 bases at V and 2 bases at J, with 10 bases in the middle. The CDR3 nucleotides are TGTGCCAGCAGTTACGGCGGGGGCACCTACGAGCAGTACTTC. Translating gives CASSYGGGTYEQYF.

This clonotype appeared a few times. The J gene is TRBJ2-7, the V gene TRBV20-1; 12 positions match TRBD1. This CDR3 has 14 residues. Trimming cost V 4 bases and J 7 bases; bases outside gene matches: 8. Germline-derived CDR1 and CDR2 are DFQATT and SNEGSKA (reference sequence). CDR3 sequence reads: CSAKWDRGLGEQYF. DNA of the CDR3: TGCAGTGCTAAGTGGGACAGGGGGCTAGGGGAGCAGTACTTC.

This clonotype has a count of ten or more. The chain joins TRBV28 to TRBJ1-6; the D is unclear. Trimming shortened V by 5 bases and J by 8 bases, and 19 bases separated the two germline ends. The CDR3 consists of 16 residues. Germline V CDR1 and CDR2: MDHEN, SYDVKM. DNA for the CDR3: TGTGCCAGCAGTCCTACTTATCACACGGGCGATTCACCCCTCCACTTT. Amino acid sequence: CASSPTYHTGDSPLHF.

This clonotype was observed at least ten times. The genes are TRBV3-1 and TRBJ1-2; 7 bases match TRBD1. The length of the CDR3 is 15 residues. Germline assignment: CDR1 LGHDT and CDR2 YNNKEL (reference sequence). The ends lost 4 bases at V and 4 bases at J; junction bases unmatched: 9. CDR3 loop: CASSPLSQGVYGYTF. The CDR3 bases are TGTGCCAGCAGCCCTTTGAGTCAGGGGGTCTATGGCTACACCTTC.

This clonotype was counted between two and nine times. A clone one base away is much larger, so this may be a read error. The chain joins TRBV5-4 to TRBJ2-2; maybe TRBD2 (5 bases). The germline CDR1 and CDR2 sequences are SGHNT and YYREEE (reference sequence). The ends were cut back, 6 bases at V and 3 bases at J, with 12 bases in the middle. The CDR3 length is 14 residues. The CDR3 DNA sequence: TGTGCCAGCAAGAGCACGCGGGACACCGGGGAGCTGTTTTTT. This encodes CASKSTRDTGELFF.

On this clonotype itself: This may be a read error: a much more frequent sequence differs by one nucleotide. The chain recombines TRBV7-2 with TRBJ2-4; 7 bases are a match to TRBD1. Germline loops: CDR1 SGHTA, CDR2 FQGNSA. The CDR3 loop spans 14 amino acids. The CDR3 bases are TGTGCCAGCAGCGCAGGGGGTATCTTGAACATTGAGTACTTC. Translation: CASSAGGILNIEYF. Full variable domain (remainder filled in from reference TRBV7-2 and TRBJ2-4): GAGVSQSPSNKVTEKGKDVELRCDPISGHTALYWYRQSLGQGLEFLIYFQGNSAPDKSGLPSDRFSAERTGGSVSTLTIQRTQQEDSAVYLCASSAGGILNIEYFGAGTRLSVL.

A word on this clonotype: Since a much larger clone is just one base distant, this may be a read error. Given the absence of the conserved phenylalanine or tryptophan at the CDR3 end, a read error is likely. V usage is TRBV27 and J usage is TRBJ1-5, with a possible D match to TRBD1 (5 bases). V was trimmed by 0 bases and J by 5 bases, leaving 11 bases between them. CDR1 is MNHEY, CDR2 SMNVEV, per germline (reference sequence). CDR3 size: 15 residues. CDR3 amino acids: CASSLSGEGYQPQHL. The CDR3 region has the DNA TGTGCCAGCAGTTTATCGGGCGAGGGGTATCAGCCCCAGCATCTT.

This clonotype was recorded at least ten times. V gene TRBV6-2 or TRBV6-3 combines with J gene TRBJ1-1; maybe TRBD1 (5 bases). The CDR3 spans 15 residues. The germline gives CDR1 MNHEY, CDR2 SVGEGT. Trimming shortened V by 4 bases and J by 5 bases, and 17 bases separated the two germline ends. The CDR3 DNA follows: TGTGCCAGCAGTTCAGGGCGGAGGGGCTGGACTGAAGCTTTCTTT. Amino acids: CASSSGRRGWTEAFF.

This clonotype was counted ten times or more. The chain joins TRBV20-1 to TRBJ2-1, with 8 bases that match TRBD2. V was clipped by 3 bases and J by 3 bases; unmatched bases: 7. This CDR3 spans 15 amino acids. In germline, CDR1 is DFQATT, CDR2 SNEGSKA (reference sequence). Here the CDR3 DNA reads TGCAGTGCTAGTTGGAGCGGGAGTAGCTACAATGAGCAGTTCTTC. Encoded protein: CSASWSGSSYNEQFF.

This clonotype was counted at least ten times. The chain has TRBV18 and TRBJ2-5, with a weak D call TRBD2 (6 bases). The germline V and J ends were trimmed by 0 bases and 6 bases, with 14 bases remaining between them. The V gene's germline CDR1 is KGHSH and CDR2 LQKENI. This CDR3 is 15 amino acids long. DNA for the CDR3: TGTGCCAGCTCACCACCGGAAACTGGGGGGAAGACCCAGTACTTC. Protein: CASSPPETGGKTQYF.

The genes are TRBV20-1 and TRBJ2-2; TRBD1 aligns across 9 bases. Germline-derived CDR1 and CDR2 are DFQATT and SNEGSKA (reference sequence). The CDR3 consists of 17 residues. The V and J ends lost 0 bases and 4 bases, in that order; junction bases with no gene match: 9. The CDR3 protein is CSARDRRTGVGTGELFF. Written as DNA, the CDR3 is TGCAGTGCTAGAGACCGGCGGACAGGGGTTGGCACCGGGGAGCTGTTTTTT.